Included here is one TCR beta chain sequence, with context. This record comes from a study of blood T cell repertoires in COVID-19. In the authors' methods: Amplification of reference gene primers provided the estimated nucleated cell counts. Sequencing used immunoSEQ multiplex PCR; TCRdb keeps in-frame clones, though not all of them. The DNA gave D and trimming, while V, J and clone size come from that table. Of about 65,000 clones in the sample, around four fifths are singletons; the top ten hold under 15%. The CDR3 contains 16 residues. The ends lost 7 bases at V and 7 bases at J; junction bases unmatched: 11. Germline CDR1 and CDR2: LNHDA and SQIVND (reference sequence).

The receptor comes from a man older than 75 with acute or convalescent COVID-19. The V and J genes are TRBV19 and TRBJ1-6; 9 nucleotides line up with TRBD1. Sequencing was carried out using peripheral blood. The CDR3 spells CASTPQGAAWNSPLHF. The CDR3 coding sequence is TGTGCCAGTACCCCACAGGGGGCAGCTTGGAATTCACCCCTCCACTTT.